Listed below are T cell receptor beta chains from one sample, sequenced in a study of T cell clusters in autoimmune cytopenias. From its re-call of the multiplex PCR reads, TCRdb lists each CDR3 protein once, without DNA. The table lists roughly 7,000 distinct CDR3 sequences, with roughly 18% in the top ten. This sample also belongs to another study, concerning T cell repertoires in aging, cancer and after chemotherapy.

The source material was peripheral blood. The receptors shown here come from a human donor in good health. CDR3s include the opening cysteine and the closing phenylalanine or tryptophan. Expanded clones get a size class; other rows say once, few or many, or leave the size out.

v_gene	abundance	j_gene	CDR3aa
TRBV30	.	TRBJ2-3	CAYTGLAGRRTDTQYF
TRBV5-6	.	TRBJ2-7	CASSPDRDPGTEQYF
TRBV6-6	medium-sized	TRBJ1-1	CASKRTANTEAFF
TRBV30	.	TRBJ1-1	CAWSVAGGLNTEAFF
TRBV19	.	TRBJ1-3	CASAWTAGNTIYF
TRBV29-1	medium-sized	TRBJ2-2	CSVGQGNTGELFF
TRBV29-1	.	TRBJ2-7	CSVLGQIDYEQYF
TRBV5-4	.	TRBJ2-1	CASSDTNNEQFF
TRBV15	.	TRBJ2-1	CATSIGSGGASNEQFF
TRBV5-6	.	TRBJ2-2	CASRSTSGAGELFF
TRBV24-1	.	TRBJ2-7	CATSKTPYEQYF
TRBV20-1	.	TRBJ1-4	CSARGWRDNEKLFF
TRBV29-1	medium-sized	TRBJ1-2	CSVEARTGAGYGYTF
TRBV12-3/TRBV12-4	.	TRBJ2-5	CASSPNGLAGGPGSGETQYF
TRBV6-5	medium-sized	TRBJ1-5	CASSLGTDLGQPQHF
TRBV6-2/TRBV6-3	.	TRBJ2-7	CASRADRGSSYEQYF